The 13 T cell receptor beta chains given below trace back to one sample, sequenced in a study of blood T cell repertoires in COVID-19. Some clones are missing from TCRdb's copy, which holds only in-frame ones; the method was immunoSEQ multiplex PCR. The sample yields approximately 180,000 clones, about nine tenths seen once. Sequencing was performed on peripheral blood. The source of these receptors is a woman aged 45-65 years with acute or convalescent COVID-19.

This sequence joins TRBV23-1 and TRBJ1-2, with 9 bases matching TRBD1. TRBV23-1 is an ORF, with its function uncertain. The V and J ends lost 6 bases and 2 bases, in that order; junction bases with no gene match: 4. The CDR3 consists of 14 residues. This CDR3 reads CASRSGTGNYGYTF. The CDR3 bases are TGCGCCAGCAGAAGCGGGACAGGGAACTATGGCTACACCTTC.

The J gene is TRBJ1-2, the V gene TRBV7-9; tentative D call: TRBD1 (6 bases). Germline lookup yields CDR1 SEHNR and CDR2 FQNEAQ (reference sequence). The germline V and J ends were trimmed by 0 bases and 4 bases, with 15 bases remaining between them. This CDR3 region has 16 residues. This CDR3 reads CASSLALGAQAYGYTF. In DNA, the CDR3 is TGTGCCAGCAGCTTAGCGCTGGGGGCGCAGGCCTATGGCTACACCTTC.

V and J are TRBV6-2 or TRBV6-3 and TRBJ2-7, with 13 bases matching TRBD2. From germline, CDR1 is MNHEY and CDR2 SVGEGT. Losses at the gene ends were 4 bases for V and 3 bases for J; bases not matched to a gene: 6. This CDR3 has 16 residues. The CDR3 spells CASSWTSGSVFYEQYF. The DNA for the CDR3 is TGTGCCAGCAGTTGGACTAGCGGGAGTGTTTTCTACGAGCAGTACTTC.

J is TRBJ2-7 and V is TRBV4-2; TRBD2 matches 8 bases. J gave up 0 bases and V 5 bases, and 6 bases lay outside the gene matches. Germline lookup yields CDR1 LGHNA and CDR2 YNFKEQ. The CDR3 extends over 15 amino acids. CDR3 sequence reads: CASSSPGTSSYEQYF. DNA of the CDR3: TGTGCCAGCAGCTCACCCGGGACTAGCTCCTACGAGCAGTACTTC.

The gene calls are TRBV7-2 and TRBJ2-5; D perhaps matches TRBD2 (5 bases). This CDR3 has 13 amino acids. Germline values: CDR1 SGHTA, CDR2 FQGNSA. V was clipped by 1 base and J by 5 bases, with 8 bases between them. Here the CDR3 reads CASSLDRGETQYF. DNA of the CDR3: TGTGCCAGCAGCTTAGATCGAGGGGAGACCCAGTACTTC.

The V call is TRBV6-4, the J call TRBJ1-2; 7 bases are shared with TRBD1. V trimming: 2 bases; J trimming: 4 bases; junction bases outside the gene matches: 4. CDR1 and CDR2 (germline): MRHNA, SNTAGT. CDR3 length: 14 residues. The CDR3 is CASSDRGLGYGYTF. As DNA, the CDR3 is TGTGCCAGCAGTGACAGGGGGCTTGGCTATGGCTACACCTTC.

This clone appeared once. The chain is built from TRBV4-2 and TRBJ1-1; D is perhaps TRBD1 (6 bases). The CDR3 spans 12 residues. Germline V gene data show CDR1 as LGHNA and CDR2 as YNFKEQ. V lost 8 bases and J 3 bases, leaving 10 bases between the germline ends. The CDR3 spells CASGRQDTEAFF. CDR3 sequence (DNA): TGTGCCAGCGGACGACAGGACACTGAAGCTTTCTTT.

The V gene is TRBV7-9, the J gene TRBJ2-5; 8 bases are a match to TRBD1. The CDR3 runs 12 residues. The V gene's germline CDR1 is SEHNR and CDR2 FQNEAQ (reference sequence). V gave up 1 base and J gave up 14 bases; unmatched junction bases: 6. The chain's CDR3 is CASSLVWDRSYF. Here the CDR3 DNA reads TGTGCCAGCAGCTTAGTCTGGGACAGGTCCTACTTC.

This chain joins TRBV3-1 (or the pseudogene TRBV3-2) and TRBJ2-7; D is possibly TRBD2 (6 bases). Germline V gene data show CDR1 as LGHDT and CDR2 as YNNKEL (reference sequence). This CDR3 is 17 amino acids long. With 6 bases removed from V and 0 bases from J, the gap between germline ends came to 21 bases. The chain's CDR3 is CASSSSAGTSSSYEQYF. CDR3 bases: TGTGCCAGCAGTTCCTCCGCCGGGACTTCCAGCTCCTACGAGCAGTACTTC.

The sample holds one count of this clone. The junction departs from the called germline gene at one end, perhaps through a read error. The V call is TRBV5-6, the J call TRBJ1-1; D gene unclear. This CDR3 has 10 residues. The germline V gene encodes CDR1 SGHDT and CDR2 YYEEEE. CDR3: CASSPADGEF. In DNA form, the CDR3 reads TGTGCCAGCAGCCCAGCGGATGGAGAGTTT.

The chain recombines TRBV28 with TRBJ1-2, with a possible D match to TRBD1 (6 bases). The V gene's germline CDR1 is MDHEN and CDR2 SYDVKM. Trimming pared 5 bases from V and 7 bases from J, leaving 17 bases between. The CDR3 totals 14 residues. The CDR3 DNA sequence: TGTGCCAGCAGTCTCCAGACAGGCGTTGGTGGCTACACCTTC. Translation gives CASSLQTGVGGYTF.

The CDR3 region is CASSPRLVNTGELFF. CDR3 sequence (DNA): TGTGCCAGCAGCCCCCGACTAGTGAACACCGGGGAGCTGTTTTTT. The chain is built from TRBV14 and TRBJ2-2; D possibly corresponds to TRBD2 (6 bases). V shed 4 bases and J shed 1 base, with 10 bases lying between them. The CDR3 covers 15 residues. CDR1 and CDR2 (germline): SGHDN, FVKESK.

A note on this clone: Other DNA sequences in the sample encode the same CDR3. The CDR3 here is CASSALAETYNEQFF. CDR3 nucleotide sequence: TGTGCCAGCAGCGCCCTAGCGGAGACTTACAATGAGCAGTTCTTC. This chain connects TRBV9 to TRBJ2-1, with 7 bases lining up with TRBD2. The junction had 7 bases not matched to a gene; V was cut back by 3 bases and J by 4 bases. This CDR3 comprises 15 residues. The germline gives CDR1 SGDLS, CDR2 YYNGEE.